These 8 T cell receptor beta chains were sequenced from one sample in a study of cytomegalovirus exposure and HLA in healthy donors. The PCR had 60 Vbeta and 13 Jbeta primers. Sequencing was performed with immunoSEQ multiplex PCR; in TCRdb, only in-frame clones are kept and a portion is missing. The sample yields around 100,000 clones, roughly 80% seen once. Material for sequencing was PBMCs. These receptor sequences come from a man aged 45 to 65 in good health and CMV-seropositive.

The gene calls are TRBV28 and TRBJ1-2; 8 bases line up with TRBD1. Germline CDR1 reads MDHEN; CDR2 reads SYDVKM. V shed 5 bases and J 3 bases; nucleotides not matched to a gene: 8. This CDR3 has 15 amino acids. This CDR3 reads CASSIGQGLHYGYTF. The CDR3 bases are TGTGCCAGCAGTATAGGACAGGGTCTTCACTATGGCTACACCTTC.

The CDR3 loop reads CASSQDFTGVRPDTQYF. As DNA, the CDR3 is TGCGCCAGCAGCCAAGATTTCACAGGGGTGAGGCCAGATACGCAGTATTTT. The chain is built from TRBV4-3 and TRBJ2-3; the match to TRBD1 covers 7 bases. V was pared by 0 bases and J by 4 bases, with 10 bases of the junction left unmatched. The CDR3 is made up of 17 amino acids. Germline V gene sequence: CDR1 LGHNA, CDR2 YSLEER.

This clone was observed a few times. The rearrangement joins TRBV30 to TRBJ2-7; 11 bases agree with TRBD1. The J segment lost 4 bases and the V segment lost 8 bases, leaving 4 bases of the junction unmatched. This CDR3 is built from 12 residues. Germline V gives CDR1 GTSNPN, CDR2 SVGIG (reference sequence). CDR3 in amino acids: CAADRGLYEQYF. The CDR3, as DNA: TGTGCCGCGGACAGGGGGCTATACGAGCAGTACTTC.

J is TRBJ2-2 and V is TRBV6-6; TRBD2 is a possible D gene (5 bases). Trimming left V 0 bases short and J 2 bases short, with 10 bases between. CDR1 and CDR2 (germline): MNHNY, SVGAGI (reference sequence). The CDR3 spans 16 residues. Here the CDR3 DNA reads TGTGCCAGCAGTTACTCGAGAGGGTTCAACACCGGGGAGCTGTTTTTT. Its translation is CASSYSRGFNTGELFF.

The V gene is TRBV2, the J gene TRBJ2-3; 9 bases line up with TRBD1. This CDR3 is 14 amino acids long. Germline V CDR1 and CDR2: SNHLY, FYNNEI. The ends lost 8 bases at V and 4 bases at J; junction bases unmatched: 7. The CDR3 here is CASGGGQGADTQYF. CDR3 DNA: TGTGCCAGCGGGGGGGGACAGGGTGCAGATACGCAGTATTTT.

The CDR3 DNA follows: TGTGCCAGCAGCTTAGTAGACAGGGGGCATCCCTCGGTAGAGACCCAGTACTTC. Amino acids: CASSLVDRGHPSVETQYF. The rearrangement links TRBV11-3 to TRBJ2-5, with TRBD1 identical over 10 bases. CDR1 and CDR2 (germline): SGHNT, YENEEA. With V trimmed by 1 base and J by 4 bases, 12 bases remained unmatched. CDR3 length: 18 residues.

The J gene is TRBJ2-7, the V gene TRBV18, with 9 bases fitting TRBD1. The CDR3 consists of 14 residues. Per germline, CDR1 KGHSH and CDR2 LQKENI. V was clipped by 3 bases and J by 5 bases; unmatched bases: 5. The CDR3 coding sequence is TGTGCCAGCTCACCGGGGACAGGGTCGGACGAGCAGTACTTC. It encodes CASSPGTGSDEQYF.

The V call is TRBV23-1, the J call TRBJ2-1; possibly TRBD1 for D (6 bases). TRBV23-1 is an open reading frame whose function is uncertain. The V gene lost 4 bases and the J gene lost 0 bases, with 16 bases spanning the gap. The CDR3 consists of 17 residues. CDR3 residues: CASSPPGQRSSYNEQFF. For the CDR3, the DNA is TGCGCCAGCAGTCCTCCGGGACAAAGAAGCTCCTACAATGAGCAGTTCTTC.